This entry lists 16 T cell receptor beta chains sequenced from one sample in a study of blood T cell repertoires in COVID-19. TCRdb's table, derived via immunoSEQ multiplex PCR, lists solely in-frame clones and lacks some. The data hold roughly 520,000 clones, with around 87% observed a single time. The source material was PBMCs or T cells enriched from blood (not recorded which). The receptors stem from a middle-aged woman who had recovered from COVID-19.

This clone was seen a single time. This rearrangement joins TRBV5-1 to TRBJ2-7; no firm D call. Looked up from germline, CDR1 is SGHRS and CDR2 is YFSETQ. Trimming took off 4 bases at V and 0 bases at J, with 17 bases between the two ends. The CDR3 loop spans 16 amino acids. The CDR3: CASSPQTRKSSYEQYF. The CDR3, as DNA: TGCGCCAGCAGCCCCCAGACGAGGAAGAGCTCCTACGAGCAGTACTTC.

V is TRBV24-1 and J is TRBJ2-2; D perhaps matches TRBD1 (6 bases). The CDR3 covers 14 residues. Germline V lookup: CDR1 KGHDR, CDR2 SFDVKD. The germline V and J ends were trimmed by 5 bases and 4 bases, with 10 bases remaining between them. CDR3 bases: TGTGCCACCAGTGCAGGGGTGAGCACCGGGGAGCTGTTTTTT. Its translation: CATSAGVSTGELFF.

This clone was seen only a few times. The chain couples TRBV6-6 to TRBJ1-2; TRBD1 agrees at 7 bases. The V segment lost 5 bases and the J segment 0 bases; nucleotides outside the gene matches: 12. The CDR3 sequence is 17 residues long. Germline CDR1 and CDR2: MNHNY and SVGAGI (reference sequence). The DNA for the CDR3 is TGTGCCAGCAGTCTCCGAGGACAGGCGACTACTAACTATGGCTACACCTTC. It translates to CASSLRGQATTNYGYTF.

The chain recombines TRBV6-5 with TRBJ1-1; tentative D call: TRBD1 (6 bases). Trimming shortened V by 2 bases and J by 2 bases, and 9 bases separated the two germline ends. This CDR3 is built from 14 residues. Germline V CDR1 and CDR2: MNHEY, SVGAGI. The CDR3 is CASSYRTDNTEAFF. The CDR3 DNA reads as TGTGCCAGCAGTTACAGGACAGATAACACTGAAGCTTTCTTT.

The genes are TRBV15 and TRBJ1-3, with 9 bases aligning to TRBD1. Germline CDR1 is LNHNV and CDR2 is YYDKDF (reference sequence). V shed 0 bases, J shed 1 base, and the junction held 13 bases outside the gene matches. The CDR3 has 20 residues. The CDR3, as DNA: TGTGCCACCAGCAGAGATCAAACAGGGGGCGCGTTCTCATCTGGAAACACCATATATTTT. This translates into CATSRDQTGGAFSSGNTIYF.

This chain joins TRBV6-2 or TRBV6-3 and TRBJ2-7; 12 bases match TRBD2. CDR1 MNHEY and CDR2 SVGEGT come from the germline V gene. The CDR3 is 18 residues long. V was clipped by 2 bases and J by 2 bases; unmatched bases: 10. CDR3 bases: TGTGCCAGCAGTTACCGACACAATCTAGCGGGAGGGCCCTACGAGCAGTACTTC. It encodes CASSYRHNLAGGPYEQYF.

The CDR3 DNA reads as TGTGCCAACCCGGGACAGCGCCTGGGCGAGCAGTACTTC. Amino acid sequence: CANPGQRLGEQYF. The genes are TRBV5-8 and TRBJ2-7, with 7 bases aligning to TRBD1. Per germline, CDR1 SGHTS and CDR2 YDEGEE. The trim removed 9 bases at V and 6 bases at J, leaving 12 bases unmatched. The CDR3 totals 13 residues. The variable domain in full, with the rest retrieved from reference TRBV5-8 and TRBJ2-7, is EAGVTQSPTHLIKTRGQQATLRCSPISGHTSVYWYQQALGLGLQFLLWYDEGEERNRGNFPPRFSGRQFPNYSSELNVNALELEDSALYLCANPGQRLGEQYFGPGTRLTVT.

The rearrangement joins TRBV4-2 to TRBJ2-3, with 9 bases lining up with TRBD1. Germline CDR1 and CDR2: LGHNA and YNFKEQ. Trimming at V came to 0 bases and at J to 4 bases, leaving 8 bases not matched to a gene. This CDR3 has 17 residues. In DNA form, the CDR3 reads TGTGCCAGCAGCCAAGATCGGGGGACAGGGTGGGCAGATACGCAGTATTTT. This encodes CASSQDRGTGWADTQYF.

CDR3 in amino acids: CASSAPGLIYGYTF. The CDR3 region has the DNA TGTGCCAGTAGTGCTCCTGGACTGATCTATGGCTACACCTTC. The chain couples TRBV19 to TRBJ1-2, with unresolved D. The V end lost 5 bases, the J end lost 4 bases, and 14 bases lay between the germline ends. CDR1 and CDR2 (germline): LNHDA, SQIVND (reference sequence). This CDR3 has 14 residues.

This chain uses TRBV18 with TRBJ1-4; unclear D gene. Germline-derived CDR1 and CDR2 are KGHSH and LQKENI. CDR3 length: 12 residues. V was shortened by 6 bases and J by 8 bases, with 10 bases between the two germline ends. The CDR3 loop reads CASSGSGEKLFF. DNA of the CDR3: TGTGCCAGCTCCGGGTCGGGGGAAAAACTGTTTTTT.

Comment on this clone: The sample contains more than one DNA sequence encoding this CDR3. The chain uses TRBV4-3 and TRBJ2-7; 11 nucleotides agree with TRBD1. The CDR3 contains 14 residues. V shed 1 base, J shed 4 bases, and the junction held 0 bases outside the gene matches. CDR1 is LGHNA, CDR2 YSLEER, per germline. DNA for the CDR3: TGCGCCAGCAGCCAAGGGGACAGGGGGTACGAGCAGTACTTC. It is translated as CASSQGDRGYEQYF.

The V gene is TRBV10-3, the J gene TRBJ2-1; TRBD2 agrees at 12 bases. V lost 11 bases and J lost 5; bases outside the gene matches: 7. This CDR3 spans 14 amino acids. Germline CDR1 ENHRY, CDR2 SYGVKD. The CDR3 DNA sequence: TGTGCCGTAAAAACTAGCGGGGGGCACAATGAGCAGTTCTTC. This codes for CAVKTSGGHNEQFF.

The V and J genes are TRBV10-3 and TRBJ2-5; a possible D gene is TRBD1 (6 bases). Per germline, CDR1 ENHRY and CDR2 SYGVKD. The CDR3 totals 15 residues. The germline V and J ends were trimmed by 2 bases and 5 bases, with 15 bases remaining between them. CDR3 nucleotides: TGTGCCATCAGTGAGGCGTCAGGGGCAGTGGAGACCCAGTACTTC. As protein: CAISEASGAVETQYF.

The chain joins TRBV7-2 to TRBJ2-1; possible D gene TRBD2, 6 bases. The length of the CDR3 is 15 residues. Germline lookup yields CDR1 SGHTA and CDR2 FQGNSA. V shed 3 bases and J shed 0 bases, with 9 bases lying between them. Written as DNA, the CDR3 is TGTGCCAGCAGCTTTACGACTAGCTCCTACAATGAGCAGTTCTTC. This encodes CASSFTTSSYNEQFF.

V gene TRBV7-9 combines with J gene TRBJ2-2; perhaps TRBD2 as D (6 bases). V shed 5 bases and J shed 3 bases, with 13 bases lying between them. This CDR3 has 15 amino acids. Per germline, CDR1 SEHNR and CDR2 FQNEAQ (reference sequence). CDR3 nucleotide sequence: TGTGCCAGCAGCCTCCTAGCGCCAGACACCGGGGAGCTGTTTTTT. Amino acid sequence: CASSLLAPDTGELFF. Using reference TRBV7-9 and TRBJ2-2 for the parts outside the CDR3, the full variable domain is DTGVSQNPRHKITKRGQNVTFRCDPISEHNRLYWYRQTLGQGPEFLTYFQNEAQLEKSRLLSDRFSAERPKGSFSTLEIQRTEQGDSAMYLCASSLLAPDTGELFFGEGSRLTVL.

This clone was seen only once. The rearrangement uses TRBV5-8 and TRBJ2-7; possible D gene TRBD1, 6 bases. Trimming removed 1 base at V and 2 bases at J, with 10 bases between. CDR3 size: 14 residues. CDR1 and CDR2 (germline): SGHTS, YDEGEE. CDR3 DNA sequence: TGTGCCAGCAGCTTGAGTACAGGGACCTACGAGCAGTACTTC. Amino acid sequence: CASSLSTGTYEQYF.